The 18 T cell receptor beta chains listed next were all sequenced from one sample in a study of blood T cells in healthy people across ages. Next came a second PCR, run for about 6 to 11 cycles, which used a sample-barcoded 5' primer along with a J-beta primer mix. MiXCR was run by TCRdb on the 5' RACE reads, yielding one entry per CDR3 protein. This table has around 280,000 distinct CDR3 sequences, 27% appearing once. Sequencing input: blood. Source of these receptors: a woman between 65 and 79 years old in good health.

CDR3: CASGRGPGDTQYF. The CDR3 DNA sequence: TGTGCCAGCGGGCGGGGGCCGGGGGATACGCAGTATTTT. V usage is TRBV27 and J usage is TRBJ2-3, with a tentative D call TRBD2 (7 bases). V was trimmed by 8 bases and J by 6 bases, leaving 15 bases between them. The V gene's germline CDR1 is MNHEY and CDR2 SMNVEV (reference sequence). CDR3 length: 13 amino acids.

The chain uses TRBV2 and TRBJ1-1; D gene unclear. The CDR3 is 13 amino acids. V shed 6 bases and J shed 2 bases, with 10 bases lying between them. The germline CDR1 and CDR2 sequences are SNHLY and FYNNEI. In nucleotides, the CDR3 is TGTGCCAGCAGCAAAACAGATAACACTGAAGCTTTCTTT. Protein sequence: CASSKTDNTEAFF.

This clonotype was picked up a small number of times. CDR3 nucleotide sequence: TGTGCCAGCAGCGTAGATAGGACAGGGTCAGATCAGCCCCAGCATTTT. Translation gives CASSVDRTGSDQPQHF. The J gene is TRBJ1-5, the V gene TRBV9; 8 bases match TRBD1. J gave up 5 bases and V 0 bases, and 7 bases lay outside the gene matches. Germline CDR1 SGDLS, CDR2 YYNGEE. The CDR3 contains 16 residues.

The V gene is TRBV20-1, the J gene TRBJ1-5; possibly TRBD1 for D (6 bases). In germline, CDR1 is DFQATT, CDR2 SNEGSKA (reference sequence). V dropped 0 bases and J dropped 0 bases, with 15 bases sitting between them. The CDR3 has 17 residues. In DNA form, the CDR3 reads TGCAGTGCTAGAGATAATTTCAGGGGCCATAGCAATCAGCCCCAGCATTTT. Translating gives CSARDNFRGHSNQPQHF.

This clonotype was counted at least ten times. This rearrangement joins TRBV5-1 to TRBJ2-4; D unresolved. Trimming pared 4 bases from V and 0 bases from J, leaving 14 bases between. The CDR3 covers 16 residues. Germline-derived CDR1 and CDR2 are SGHRS and YFSETQ. In DNA, the CDR3 is TGCGCCAGCAGCCCTTCCACCACCCTAGCCAAAAACATTCAGTACTTC. Its protein product is CASSPSTTLAKNIQYF. Complete variable domain (other parts from reference TRBV5-1 and TRBJ2-4): KAGVTQTPRYLIKTRGQQVTLSCSPISGHRSVSWYQQTPGQGLQFLFEYFSETQRNKGNFPGRFSGRQFSNSRSEMNVSTLELGDSALYLCASSPSTTLAKNIQYFGAGTRLSVL.

The chain links TRBV29-1 to TRBJ2-1; 7 bases are shared with TRBD2. Judging by the DNA end, TRBJ2-7 fits better; the J call may be wrong. Germline CDR1 and CDR2: SQVTM and ANQGSEA. There are 15 residues in the CDR3. CDR3 sequence reads: CSVTGLLAGVYEQYF. In DNA, the CDR3 is TGCAGCGTCACTGGGCTCCTTGCGGGAGTCTACGAGCAGTACTTC.

J is TRBJ1-5 and V is TRBV28; unclear D gene. CDR1 is MDHEN and CDR2 is SYDVKM in the germline V gene. There are 14 residues in the CDR3. V gave up 7 bases and J gave up 3 bases, with 13 bases separating them. CDR3 sequence reads: CASMRRAFNQPQHF. CDR3 nucleotide sequence: TGTGCCAGCATGAGACGGGCCTTCAATCAGCCCCAGCATTTT.

This clonotype has just a few counts. J is TRBJ1-1 and V is TRBV7-8; 11 bases agree with TRBD1. From germline, CDR1 is SGHVS and CDR2 FQNEAQ. The J segment lost 4 bases and the V segment lost 5 bases, leaving 6 bases of the junction unmatched. This CDR3 contains 15 residues. CDR3 nucleotides: TGTGCCAGCAGCCTCAGGGGACAGGGGGGCACTGAAGCTTTCTTT. Translated, it gives CASSLRGQGGTEAFF.

J is TRBJ1-4 and V is TRBV19; unclear D gene. The germline V and J ends were trimmed by 3 bases and 6 bases, with 8 bases remaining between them. Germline loops: CDR1 LNHDA, CDR2 SQIVND (reference sequence). This CDR3 comprises 13 residues. The CDR3 DNA follows: TGTGCCAGTAGTATCCCAGGCCATGAAAAACTGTTTTTT. This codes for CASSIPGHEKLFF.

This clonotype was picked up a small number of times. The CDR3 sequence: CASSLALAGGQEQFF. The CDR3 nucleotides are TGTGCCAGCAGCTTAGCTCTAGCGGGAGGACAGGAGCAGTTCTTC. The chain links TRBV7-2 to TRBJ2-1; TRBD2 agrees at 11 bases. After removal of 0 bases from V and 10 bases from J, the junction contained 5 bases not matched to a gene. The CDR3 is 15 residues long. CDR1 SGHTA and CDR2 FQGNSA come from the germline V gene.

This clonotype was recorded at least ten times. The V and J genes are TRBV3-1 and TRBJ2-7, with D possibly TRBD2 on 6 matching bases. CDR1 and CDR2 (germline): LGHDT, YNNKEL (reference sequence). The CDR3 loop spans 14 amino acids. The V end was cut by 5 bases, the J end by 3 bases, with 14 bases between. CDR3 coding DNA: TGTGCCAGCAGCGCGACTAGTTCGGGCTACGAGCAGTACTTC. Amino acid sequence: CASSATSSGYEQYF.

A few counts support this clonotype. V gene TRBV7-9 combines with J gene TRBJ2-1; D gene unclear. V was pared by 3 bases and J by 6 bases, with 9 bases between. Germline CDR1 is SEHNR and CDR2 is FQNEAQ (reference sequence). The CDR3 has 13 residues. The CDR3 here is CASSLVATNEQFF. The CDR3 bases are TGTGCCAGCAGCTTGGTAGCTACCAATGAGCAGTTCTTC.

With regard to this clonotype: Its ends do not fully match the called genes, so a read error is possible. This chain links TRBV14 with TRBJ2-1; TRBD2 might be the D (7 bases). The length of the CDR3 is 17 residues. In germline, CDR1 is SGHDN, CDR2 FVKESK. The CDR3 nucleotides are TGTGCCTGCAGCCAAAGGGGGGCGAGCGGGACCTACAATGAGCAGTTCTTC. Protein: CACSQRGASGTYNEQFF.

The table lists this clonotype with a few counts. This rearrangement joins TRBV7-2 to TRBJ2-3; 7 bases line up with TRBD2. CDR1 is SGHTA and CDR2 is FQGNSA in the germline V gene. J lost 0 bases, V lost 4 bases, and 4 bases had no gene match. The CDR3 has 15 residues. CDR3 region: CASSSQGGSTDTQYF. In DNA form, the CDR3 reads TGTGCCAGCAGCTCGCAGGGAGGGAGCACAGATACGCAGTATTTT.

The genes are TRBV7-2 and TRBJ2-5; 7 bases are a match to TRBD2. The J call may be in error: the DNA end matches TRBJ2-1 better. From germline, CDR1 is SGHTA and CDR2 FQGNSA. The CDR3 loop spans 13 amino acids. The CDR3 protein is CASSRLGRDEQFF. In nucleotides, the CDR3 is TGTGCCAGCAGCCGGCTAGGGAGGGATGAGCAGTTCTTC.

The table lists this clonotype with a few counts. The rearrangement joins TRBV7-9 to TRBJ2-1; D is unclear. Trimming took off 0 bases at V and 5 bases at J, with 8 bases between the two ends. This CDR3 contains 14 residues. The germline V gene has CDR1 SEHNR and CDR2 FQNEAQ (reference sequence). This chain's CDR3 is CASSLAWVHNEQFF. In DNA form, the CDR3 reads TGTGCCAGCAGCTTAGCGTGGGTCCACAATGAGCAGTTCTTC. The full variable domain, its missing parts supplied by reference TRBV7-9 and TRBJ2-1, is DTGVSQNPRHKITKRGQNVTFRCDPISEHNRLYWYRQTLGQGPEFLTYFQNEAQLEKSRLLSDRFSAERPKGSFSTLEIQRTEQGDSAMYLCASSLAWVHNEQFFGPGTRLTVL.

The chain joins TRBV7-9 to TRBJ1-2; 11 positions agree with TRBD1. The CDR3 loop spans 15 amino acids. In germline, CDR1 is SEHNR, CDR2 FQNEAQ (reference sequence). J lost 7 bases, V lost 7 bases, and 11 bases had no gene match. The DNA of the CDR3 is TGTGCCAGCACGCGGACAGGGGGCAAAATAGGTGGCTACACCTTC. Translation gives CASTRTGGKIGGYTF. The full variable domain, rest sourced from reference TRBV7-9 and TRBJ1-2, is DTGVSQNPRHKITKRGQNVTFRCDPISEHNRLYWYRQTLGQGPEFLTYFQNEAQLEKSRLLSDRFSAERPKGSFSTLEIQRTEQGDSAMYLCASTRTGGKIGGYTFGSGTRLTVV.

This chain links TRBV11-3 with TRBJ2-2; 11 nucleotides agree with TRBD2. The CDR3 consists of 16 residues. CDR1 SGHNT and CDR2 YENEEA come from the germline V gene. Trimming at V came to 4 bases and at J to 2 bases, leaving 3 bases not matched to a gene. CDR3 amino acids: CASSSGLAANTGELFF. The CDR3 DNA is TGTGCCAGCAGCTCGGGACTAGCGGCAAACACCGGGGAGCTGTTTTTT.